This T cell receptor (beta chain) was identified in a study of T cells in Graves' hyperthyroidism and ophthalmopathy (dated by TCRdb to between 2019 and 2020). In terms of the full investigation: Peripheral blood samples were taken at the time of initial diagnosis, prior to any treatment. In addition, the study compared T-cell repertoires in thyroid tissue and in blood from roughly six Graves' hyperthyroidism patients. TCR Vbeta CDR3 sequencing of 120 to 150 peripheral blood samples (over 40 ophthalmopathy, approximately 80 hyperthyroidism and some 17 progressor patients) is reported in the paper. To identify distinguishing TCR V-J signatures, a discovery cohort of 100 patients was used, comprising 40 to 45 with Graves' ophthalmopathy and around 57 with stable Graves' hyperthyroidism. After blood sampling, hyperthyroidism patients were treated with methimazole at a starting dose of 30 mg daily, and ophthalmopathy patients were treated with high-dose intravenous methylprednisolone. The roughly 91 discovery patients were randomly divided into training and test sets at a 7:3 ratio. Prospective prediction of ophthalmopathy was tested in an independent validation cohort of fewer than 20 hyperthyroidism patients and 15 to 17 patients who later progressed to ophthalmopathy.

This clonotype appeared many times. This receptor's antigen is unknown. No per-base quality is available; no much larger clone lies one base away. The full study reports these points: Most expanded thyroid clonotypes (frequency above 0.001) were also detected in blood, suggesting blood repertoires may reflect thyroid immune responses. In validation, the model predicted progression to ophthalmopathy a median of about 6.8 months before onset, with around 70% sensitivity and 72.22% specificity. No statistical method was used to fix the sample size in advance, and group allocation was not hidden from the investigators. A 13 V-J signature model separated ophthalmopathy from stable hyperthyroidism, with nearly 90% sensitivity and roughly 81% specificity in cross-validation and 80%/75% in testing.

Via the germline V gene, CDR1 is SGHTA and CDR2 FQGNSA. V drops 2 bases and J drops 5 bases, leaving 12 bases in between. Counted from cysteine to phenylalanine, this CDR3 has 15 amino acids. Kept here is only the CDR3 DNA, which spans 45 bases and is read in frame from base 1. TCR beta CDR3 regions were amplified from RNA transcripts. The TCR CDR3 was subjected to a first round of RT-PCR using the HTBI primer set and the Qiagen OneStep RT-PCR kit. The libraries were constructed in a second round of multiplex PCR and then size-selected and purified. The libraries were sequenced on an Illumina HiSeq2000 using paired-end 100 bp reads. The study's processing was this. Raw data were processed with SOAPnuke, discarding reads with adapters, uncalled bases, mean Phred below 15, or no exact constant-primer or identifier match. COPE v1.2.5 was used to merge high-quality paired reads, and clonotypes were defined as unique nucleotide sequences. Clonotypes were aligned to IMGT TRBV, TRBD and TRBJ reference segments using MiTCR v1.1. The analysis was restricted to V-J combinations with a frequency above 0.0001, which together covered just over 98% of the repertoires. A TCS score was defined as the ratio between F50 (clonal expansion) and ExV (chaos), using BLOSUM62-based TCRdist between CDR3 peptides within each V-J. Welch's t-statistics and random forest reduced roughly 530 V-J features to 13, which were used in a naive Bayes classifier (R e1071). TCRdb passed the public sequencing reads through fastp at Q25 and MiXCR, retaining productive beta sequences. Every entry covers one CDR3 protein and lists the most common genes and DNA from its rows. TCRdb, not the authors, supplied the V and J calls. The sample table shows 550,000 to 800,000 distinct CDR3 sequences, and 16% are seen once. The ten biggest clones cover over 7.5% of the sample.

Stable Graves' hyperthyroidism was defined as the absence of progression to ophthalmopathy over 18 months of follow-up. The hyperthyroidism patients were between 18 and 65 years old and newly diagnosed, with a disease duration of less than 2 months. Any patient with an uncontrolled infection, another autoimmune disease, pregnancy or lactation was excluded. Clinical symptoms, serum thyroxine and TRAb, thyroid ultrasound, and orbital computed tomography formed the basis for the diagnoses. PBMCs were isolated from about 9.1 ml of fresh peripheral blood by Ficoll-Paque density gradient centrifugation. Total RNA was extracted using Trizol reagent, and RNA quality was assessed on an Agilent 2100 Bioanalyzer.

The receptor was derived from a man aged 18 to 30 with Graves' hyperthyroidism. The chain couples TRBV7-2 to TRBJ2-2; the D segment could be TRBD1, given 5 matching bases. Material: blood. The DNA is as follows: TGTGCCAGCAGCTTACTCCAGGGTGGGACCGGGGAGCTGTTTTTT. Its translation reads: CASSLLQGGTGELFF.